This TCR beta chain was identified in a study of cytotoxic CD8 clonotypes in ibrutinib-treated CLL (dated by TCRdb to 2020 to 2022). Notes on the research overall: In this cohort, some 16 patients were treatment-naive and ten to eleven were relapsed/refractory, while roughly 17 had unmutated IGHV. Samples averaged roughly 280,000 productive templates and some 91,000 productive rearrangements. Of the 70 to 100 people in the trial, around 25 had longitudinal samples available. Every sample from remission and from progressive disease was obtained while the patients were still on ibrutinib. Samples at response were collected after a median of 12 months of treatment, with a range of about 6 to 40 months. Responses were partial in about 25 patients and complete in 2; after median around 72 months follow-up, about 15 stayed in remission and some twelve progressed. Cryopreserved peripheral blood mononuclear cells were obtained prior to treatment, at the time of response, and at either disease progression or sustained remission. Results the study describes overall, beyond this receptor: Clonality rose at ibrutinib response, remained stable during sustained remission, and dropped back toward baseline at progression. Baseline clonality exceeded that of age-matched healthy donors and correlated strongly with circulating CD8+ T-cell counts. Public clonotypes were rare and either contracted or stayed stable during treatment, and the rise in clonality at ibrutinib response reflected the expansion of private clonotypes. Sustained-remission and progressing patients did not have matched sampling times, and lymph node repertoires were not examined.

Each clonotype received, on average, 10x coverage in deep resolution sequencing performed on a MiSeq, where the target depth lay between 1 in 1 million and 1 in 200,000 T cells. The immunoSEQ hsTCRB Kit was used to generate TCR beta libraries. Turning to the authors' computational methods: The data were analyzed with ImmunoSEQ Analyzer and ImmunoSEQ Data Assistant, and V, D and J gene assignments followed IMGT definitions. Clonality, which ranges from 0 to 1, was calculated by subtracting the normalized Shannon entropy of productive rearrangement frequencies from one. Public clonotype analysis was restricted to overrepresented clonotypes comprising at least 0.05% of each patient's repertoire. Repertoires from more than ten age-matched healthy donors in immuneACCESS were used as clonality controls. The table was pulled from immuneACCESS by TCRdb, which kept in-frame rearrangements only. Such tables lose some clones; where checked, under half of the loss comes from unresolved V genes, and the rest has no known cause. V and J calls and clone size are those listed in that table; D and trimming were worked out from the DNA. The sample table lists 90,000 to 95,000 clones, approximately 80% of them with a count of one. The top ten hold 20% to 25% of the sample.

Comments on this clone: The antigen it recognizes is unknown. No per-base quality is available; no much larger clone lies one base away.

In the paper's terms, the time point label means: around 2 years on ibrutinib. For TCR beta library preparation, 2 to 2.5 micrograms of genomic DNA were isolated from cryopreserved PBMCs. Longitudinal blood samples from CLL patients on ibrutinib monotherapy were analyzed using high-throughput TCR beta sequencing. Patients were enrolled in a phase 2 open-label single-center ibrutinib monotherapy trial. The CDR3 has 16 amino acids, counting the end cysteine and phenylalanine. Only the CDR3 part of the read is kept: 48 bases, read in frame from the first base. V trim: 1 base; J trim: 3 bases; unmatched bases: 4. CDR1 and CDR2 are drawn from the germline V gene: SGHDT, YYEEEE.

The rearranged chain carries TRBV5-6 and TRBJ1-3, with 10 central nucleotides matching TRBD1. The sequence was obtained from a human donor with chronic lymphocytic leukemia. Source: PBMCs, taken after 24 months of ibrutinib treatment. CDR3 protein: CASSLIRTGGGNTIYF. The nucleotide sequence is given as TGTGCCAGCAGCTTGATTCGGACAGGGGGTGGAAACACCATATATTTT.